Sequencing of this T cell receptor beta chain was carried out in a study of blood T cell repertoires in COVID-19. Study-level background: The United States, Italy and Spain provided the acute and convalescent COVID-19 samples. Sources were T cells, B-cell-depleted T cells, or PBMCs; the material itself was cDNA or gDNA.

V dropped 2 bases and J dropped 0 bases, with 6 bases sitting between them. CDR1 is MDHEN, CDR2 SYDVKM, per germline. CDR3 length: 14 amino acids. Per the authors' pipeline: Amplified reference gene primers provided the basis for estimating nucleated cell counts. Some clones are missing from TCRdb's copy, which holds only in-frame ones; the method was immunoSEQ multiplex PCR. The V and J calls and the clone size are those of that table, but D and trimming were determined from the DNA. Of approximately 150,000 clones in the sample, 70% to 90% were seen once. Material for sequencing was peripheral blood. This receptor was taken from an older man with acute or convalescent COVID-19. The gene calls are TRBV28 and TRBJ2-3, with D perhaps TRBD2 (6 bases). CDR3 in amino acids: CASSLGGSTDTQYF. CDR3 nucleotides: TGTGCCAGCAGTTTAGGGGGGAGCACAGATACGCAGTATTTT.